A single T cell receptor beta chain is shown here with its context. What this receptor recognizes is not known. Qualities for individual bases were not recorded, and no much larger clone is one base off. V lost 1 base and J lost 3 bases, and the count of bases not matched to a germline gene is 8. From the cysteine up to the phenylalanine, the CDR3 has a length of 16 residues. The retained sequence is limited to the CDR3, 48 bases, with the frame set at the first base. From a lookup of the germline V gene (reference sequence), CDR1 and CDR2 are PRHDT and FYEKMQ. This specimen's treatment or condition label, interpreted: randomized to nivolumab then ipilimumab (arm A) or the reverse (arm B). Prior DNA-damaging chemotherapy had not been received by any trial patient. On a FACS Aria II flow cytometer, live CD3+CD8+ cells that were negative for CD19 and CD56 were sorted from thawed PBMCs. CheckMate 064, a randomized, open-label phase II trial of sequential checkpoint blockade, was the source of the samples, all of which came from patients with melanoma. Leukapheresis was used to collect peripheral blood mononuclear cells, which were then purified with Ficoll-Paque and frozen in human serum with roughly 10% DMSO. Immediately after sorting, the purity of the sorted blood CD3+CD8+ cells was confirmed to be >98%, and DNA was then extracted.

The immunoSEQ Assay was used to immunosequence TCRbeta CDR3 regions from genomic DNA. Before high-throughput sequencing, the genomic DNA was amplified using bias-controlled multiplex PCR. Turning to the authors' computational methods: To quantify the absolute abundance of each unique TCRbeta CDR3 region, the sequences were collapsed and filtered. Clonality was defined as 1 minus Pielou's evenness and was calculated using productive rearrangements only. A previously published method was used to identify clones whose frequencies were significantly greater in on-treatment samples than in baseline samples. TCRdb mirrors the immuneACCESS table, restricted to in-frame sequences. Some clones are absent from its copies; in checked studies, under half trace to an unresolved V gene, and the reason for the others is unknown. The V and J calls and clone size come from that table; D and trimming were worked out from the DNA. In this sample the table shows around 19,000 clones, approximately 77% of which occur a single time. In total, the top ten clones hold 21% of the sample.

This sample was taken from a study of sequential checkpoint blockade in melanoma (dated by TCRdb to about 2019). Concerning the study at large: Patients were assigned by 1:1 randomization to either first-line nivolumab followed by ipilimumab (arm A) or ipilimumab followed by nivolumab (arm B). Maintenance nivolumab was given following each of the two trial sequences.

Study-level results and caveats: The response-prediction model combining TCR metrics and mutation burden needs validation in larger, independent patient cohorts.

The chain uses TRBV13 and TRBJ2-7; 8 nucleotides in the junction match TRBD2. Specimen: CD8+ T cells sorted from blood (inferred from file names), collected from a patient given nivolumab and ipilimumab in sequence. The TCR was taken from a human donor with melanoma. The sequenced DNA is TGTGCCAGCAGCTTAGCCGGGAGCGGGAGTGGCTACGAGCAGTACTTC. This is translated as CASSLAGSGSGYEQYF.